This T cell receptor (beta chain) was obtained from a study of early T cells in non-severe SARS-CoV-2 infection. In its sample, this clonotype was seen a few times. TCRdb recomputed calls from the 5' RACE reads with MiXCR, one row per CDR3 protein. The repertoire holds 65,000 to 95,000 distinct CDR3 sequences, 11% to 15% seen once, with about 10% in the top ten. The CDR3 is 12 amino acids. Looked up from germline, CDR1 is SQVTM and CDR2 is ANQGSEA. V was shortened by 6 bases and J by 6 bases, with 14 bases between the two germline ends. This sequence originates from an adult who was a healthcare worker with PCR-confirmed SARS-CoV-2 infection or an uninfected control (not recorded which). Material for sequencing was whole blood. The V and J genes are TRBV29-1 and TRBJ1-2; no definite D call. The CDR3 is CSVAGVADGYTF. The CDR3 nucleotides are TGCAGCGTCGCGGGAGTCGCGGATGGCTACACCTTC.